The 21 T cell receptor beta chains below were found in one sample sequenced in a study of cytomegalovirus exposure and HLA in healthy donors. 13 Jbeta primers and 60 Vbeta primers were used for the PCR. The assay was immunoSEQ multiplex PCR, and TCRdb's table has in-frame clones only and misses some. This sample has around 210,000 clones, with around 84% found just once. Sequenced: PBMCs. These receptors were collected from a girl aged 2 to 10 in good health and CMV-seronegative.

This chain links TRBV20-1 with TRBJ1-2; no clear D gene. Germline V lookup: CDR1 DFQATT, CDR2 SNEGSKA (reference sequence). Trimming removed 1 base at V and 12 bases at J, with 12 bases between. The CDR3 has 11 residues. The DNA of the CDR3 is TGCAGTGCTAGAGCTGAGATCGAGGACACCTTC. Protein sequence: CSARAEIEDTF.

The V gene is TRBV7-8, the J gene TRBJ2-1, with 14 bases aligning to TRBD2. This CDR3 has 16 residues. V shed 6 bases and J 9 bases; nucleotides not matched to a gene: 10. Per germline, CDR1 SGHVS and CDR2 FQNEAQ. The CDR3, as DNA: TGTGCCAGCAGTCCCGGGACTAGCGGGAGATTTATTGAGCAGTTCTTC. Translation: CASSPGTSGRFIEQFF. Full variable domain (rest looked up from reference TRBV7-8 and TRBJ2-1): GAGVSQSPRYKVAKRGQDVALRCDPISGHVSLFWYQQALGQGPEFLTYFQNEAQLDKSGLPSDRFFAERPEGSVSTLKIQRTQQEDSAVYLCASSPGTSGRFIEQFFGPGTRLTVL.

The rearrangement links TRBV9 to TRBJ1-3; tentatively, D is TRBD1 (5 bases). There are 16 residues in the CDR3. Germline loops: CDR1 SGDLS, CDR2 YYNGEE. The ends were cut back, 0 bases at V and 4 bases at J, with 14 bases in the middle. In nucleotides, the CDR3 is TGTGCCAGCAGCGTAGAAGGACACCGGATCGGAAACACCATATATTTT. Amino acid sequence: CASSVEGHRIGNTIYF. Complete variable domain (other parts from reference TRBV9 and TRBJ1-3): DSGVTQTPKHLITATGQRVTLRCSPRSGDLSVYWYQQSLDQGLQFLIQYYNGEERAKGNILERFSAQQFPDLHSELNLSSLELGDSALYFCASSVEGHRIGNTIYFGEGSWLTVV.

This sequence joins TRBV9 and TRBJ2-3, with 7 bases that match TRBD1. CDR3 length: 16 residues. Trimming cost V 3 bases and J 0 bases; bases outside gene matches: 7. CDR1 and CDR2 (germline): SGDLS, YYNGEE. CDR3 loop: CASSARTGSSTDTQYF. The CDR3 DNA follows: TGTGCCAGCAGCGCCCGGACAGGTTCTAGCACAGATACGCAGTATTTT.

The rearrangement joins TRBV2 to TRBJ1-1, with D tentatively TRBD1 (5 bases). CDR3 size: 12 residues. V gave up 10 bases and J gave up 1 base, with 10 bases separating them. Germline V gives CDR1 SNHLY, CDR2 FYNNEI. As DNA, the CDR3 is TGTGCCATATGGACACCGAACACTGAAGCTTTCTTT. Translating gives CAIWTPNTEAFF. Filled out from reference TRBV2 and TRBJ1-1, the complete variable domain reads EPEVTQTPSHQVTQMGQEVILRCVPISNHLYFYWYRQILGQKVEFLVSFYNNEISEKSEIFDDQFSVERPDGSNFTLKIRSTKLEDSAMYFCAIWTPNTEAFFGQGTRLTVV.

The chain couples TRBV7-9 to TRBJ2-7; D may be TRBD2 (6 bases). V lost 5 bases and J lost 2, with 19 bases in between. There are 16 residues in the CDR3. CDR1 SEHNR and CDR2 FQNEAQ come from the germline V gene (reference sequence). The CDR3 bases are TGTGCCAGCAGCCCCACTTGGGGGGAAAGTACCTACGAGCAGTACTTC. This gives the protein CASSPTWGESTYEQYF. The variable domain in full, completed from reference TRBV7-9 and TRBJ2-7, reads DTGVSQNPRHKITKRGQNVTFRCDPISEHNRLYWYRQTLGQGPEFLTYFQNEAQLEKSRLLSDRFSAERPKGSFSTLEIQRTEQGDSAMYLCASSPTWGESTYEQYFGPGTRLTVT.

V usage is TRBV19 and J usage is TRBJ2-7; TRBD2 matches at 10 bases. Germline CDR1 reads LNHDA; CDR2 reads SQIVND (reference sequence). The CDR3 has 16 residues. J was trimmed by 3 bases and V by 3 bases; bases with no gene match: 8. This CDR3 is CASSIPLGTSDYEQYF. CDR3 sequence (DNA): TGTGCCAGTAGTATCCCGCTAGGGACTAGCGACTACGAGCAGTACTTC.

This rearrangement joins TRBV18 to TRBJ2-5; the D gene is possibly TRBD2 (6 bases). The CDR3 runs to 15 residues. Germline assignment: CDR1 KGHSH and CDR2 LQKENI. Deletions cut 2 bases from V and 1 base from J, with 11 bases between. In DNA, the CDR3 is TGTGCCAGCTCACCAACTAGCAGGGTCCAAGAGACCCAGTACTTC. Translated: CASSPTSRVQETQYF.

The rearrangement uses TRBV11-1 and TRBJ1-1; no reliable D call. This CDR3 contains 14 residues. Germline CDR1 SGHAT, CDR2 FQDESV (reference sequence). With 3 bases removed from V and 1 base from J, the gap between germline ends came to 9 bases. This CDR3 reads CASSFLLKNTEAFF. CDR3 DNA sequence: TGTGCCAGCAGCTTTTTACTAAAGAACACTGAAGCTTTCTTT.

This clone was detected only a few times. The V and J genes are TRBV2 and TRBJ1-2; a weak D match, TRBD1 (6 bases). The V and J ends lost 5 bases and 4 bases respectively, with 11 bases between them. The CDR3 extends over 13 amino acids. The germline V gene has CDR1 SNHLY and CDR2 FYNNEI. CDR3 sequence reads: CASSLQGLYGYTF. DNA of the CDR3: TGTGCCAGCAGTTTACAGGGTCTCTATGGCTACACCTTC.

This rearrangement joins TRBV7-8 to TRBJ2-7; 13 nucleotides line up with TRBD2. This CDR3 is 15 amino acids long. Germline CDR1 is SGHVS and CDR2 is FQNEAQ. With 5 bases clipped from V and 6 bases from J, the junction kept 7 bases outside the gene matches. CDR3 sequence (DNA): TGTGCCAGCAGCGTACGGACTAGCGGGAGAGTCGAGCAGTACTTC. It codes for CASSVRTSGRVEQYF.

This chain connects TRBV25-1 to TRBJ2-7; 8 bases align to TRBD1. The V and J ends lost 6 bases and 6 bases, in that order; junction bases with no gene match: 13. Germline V gene data show CDR1 as MGHDK and CDR2 as SYGVNS. This CDR3 spans 15 amino acids. As DNA, the CDR3 is TGTGCCAGCAGGCAGACAGGGGCCCTTACTGGCGAGCAGTACTTC. This codes for CASRQTGALTGEQYF.

This chain links TRBV7-9 with TRBJ2-1; 10 bases match TRBD2. Germline V gene lookup returns CDR1 SEHNR and CDR2 FQNEAQ (reference sequence). The CDR3 consists of 17 residues. V was clipped by 2 bases and J by 1 base; unmatched bases: 5. The CDR3, as DNA: TGTGCCAGCAGCTTACAACGGACTAGCGGTTCCTACAATGAGCAGTTCTTC. Translation gives CASSLQRTSGSYNEQFF.

J is TRBJ2-5 and V is TRBV4-1; D is uncertain. The CDR3 extends over 12 amino acids. The germline CDR1 and CDR2 sequences are MGHRA and YSYEKL. V was trimmed by 2 bases and J by 4 bases, leaving 5 bases between them. CDR3 region: CASSQPRETQYF. CDR3 nucleotides: TGCGCCAGCAGCCAACCCCGAGAGACCCAGTACTTC.

This clone was counted a single time. The rearrangement uses TRBV5-4 and TRBJ2-1; no firm D call. V gave up 3 bases and J gave up 4 bases, with 5 bases separating them. This CDR3 is built from 12 residues. Germline V CDR1 and CDR2: SGHNT, YYREEE (reference sequence). This CDR3 reads CASSSPYNEQFF. The CDR3 DNA sequence: TGTGCCAGCAGCTCCCCGTACAATGAGCAGTTCTTC.

The rearrangement joins TRBV5-1 to TRBJ2-5; possible D gene TRBD2, 6 bases. V lost 0 bases to trimming and J lost 5 bases, with 14 bases between them. In germline, CDR1 is SGHRS, CDR2 YFSETQ. This CDR3 is built from 15 residues. For the CDR3, the DNA is TGCGCCAGCAGCTTGGGAGGGCGGGGACGGGAGACCCAGTACTTC. This codes for CASSLGGRGRETQYF.

The chain has TRBV11-2 and TRBJ1-3; the match to TRBD1 covers 9 bases. The CDR3 is 14 residues long. V was pared by 4 bases and J by 2 bases, with 0 bases of the junction left unmatched. CDR1 is SGHAT and CDR2 is FQNNGV in the germline V gene. CDR3 amino acids: CASSWTGAGNTIYF. In DNA, the CDR3 is TGTGCCAGCAGCTGGACAGGGGCTGGAAACACCATATATTTT.

The chain links TRBV1 to TRBJ2-2; the table names TRBD2, a call not compared with the DNA. TRBV1 is a known pseudogene. The CDR3 length is 17 residues. The CDR3 nucleotides read TGCACCAGCGCACCGGGCGGGAGGGCCACCAACACCGGGGAGCTGTTTTTT. It encodes CTSAPGGRATNTGELFF.

The chain couples TRBV10-3 to TRBJ1-2, with 7 nucleotides matching TRBD1. Germline CDR1 ENHRY, CDR2 SYGVKD. V lost 5 bases and J lost 4; bases outside the gene matches: 13. The CDR3 has 16 residues. The CDR3: CAISKKGQASFYGYTF. The CDR3 DNA follows: TGTGCCATCAGTAAAAAAGGACAGGCTTCTTTCTATGGCTACACCTTC.

This chain links TRBV18 with TRBJ1-1; D is uncertain. Germline CDR1 is KGHSH and CDR2 is LQKENI. The V gene lost 2 bases and the J gene lost 0 bases, with 7 bases spanning the gap. This CDR3 is 14 amino acids long. The CDR3 loop reads CASSPKQMNTEAFF. DNA of the CDR3: TGTGCCAGCTCACCAAAACAGATGAACACTGAAGCTTTCTTT. Using reference TRBV18 and TRBJ1-1 for the parts outside the CDR3, the full variable domain is NAGVMQNPRHLVRRRGQEARLRCSPMKGHSHVYWYRQLPEEGLKFMVYLQKENIIDESGMPKERFSAEFPKEGPSILRIQQVVRGDSAAYFCASSPKQMNTEAFFGQGTRLTVV.

This chain joins TRBV5-4 and TRBJ1-5; D possibly corresponds to TRBD1 (6 bases). The CDR3 is 12 amino acids. Germline values: CDR1 SGHNT, CDR2 YYREEE (reference sequence). The DNA of the CDR3 is TGTCCAAGGACAGTCAGTGGTCAGCCCCAGCATTTT. Amino acid sequence: CPRTVSGQPQHF.